This T cell receptor (beta chain) stems from a study of PD-L1 blockade in urothelial cancer. Background on the study: Male sex and bladder-origin urothelial cancer characterized about 90% of the 29 patients. Blood was evaluated 3 weeks (second dose) and 6 weeks after therapy began.

In the case of this clone: Its specificity is unknown.

Findings and caveats of the study: Pretreatment TCR clonality in blood under the median foretold superior survival.

Germline V lookup: CDR1 SGHRS, CDR2 YFSETQ. Trimming took off 0 bases at V and 8 bases at J, with 12 bases between the two ends. The CDR3 loop spans 14 amino acids. Regarding time point: peripheral blood 6 weeks after treatment start. Pretreatment and on-treatment samples were taken, numbering 1 to 8 per patient. Using immunoSEQ multiplex PCR, the repertoire was profiled, and TCRdb retains in-frame clones only, with some absent. This repertoire shows about 110,000 clones, about 91% found once; its top ten account for under 5%. This rearrangement joins TRBV5-1 to TRBJ2-1; weak D call: TRBD1 (5 bases). The source is a man aged 55 to 70 with urothelial cancer. Sequences were derived from PBMCs, sampled around atezolizumab (anti-PD-L1) treatment. The CDR3 coding sequence is TGCGCCAGCAGCTTGGGGCAACAGGTAGATGAGCAGTTCTTC. Its protein product is CASSLGQQVDEQFF.